This T cell receptor (beta chain) was sequenced for a study of blood T cell repertoires in COVID-19. Study information: COVID-19 samples, acute and convalescent, were from the United States, Italy and Spain. The analysed material was cDNA or gDNA that came from T cells, B-cell-depleted T cells, or PBMCs.

This clone was seen a handful of times. CDR1 and CDR2 (germline): LNHDA, SQIVND (reference sequence). This CDR3 spans 15 amino acids. Trimming left V 1 base short and J 0 bases short, with 9 bases between. Per the original data handling: From reference gene primer amplification, estimates of nucleated cell counts were derived. Some clones are missing from TCRdb's copy, which holds only in-frame ones; the method was immunoSEQ multiplex PCR. V and J calls and clone size come straight from that table; D and trimming were deduced from the DNA. The profile shows more than 100,000 clones, roughly four fifths of them singletons.

The receptor's source is a woman in her 70s with acute or convalescent COVID-19. The material sequenced was peripheral blood. The chain carries TRBV19 and TRBJ1-1; D gene unclear. The CDR3 nucleotides are TGTGCCAGTAGTATAGTTCACAGCATGAACACTGAAGCTTTCTTT. Its translation is CASSIVHSMNTEAFF.